A selection of T cell receptor beta chains follows, all from one sample in a study of identical twins. TCRdb used MiXCR to reprocess the 5' RACE reads, holding one entry per CDR3 protein. This table holds 230,000 or so distinct CDR3 sequences, about 8.9% found once. These data were likewise used in another study, on yellow fever vaccine responses in identical twins.

The sample taken for sequencing was CD8+ T cells sorted from blood. These receptors came from a woman aged 18 to 35 in good health. The conserved cysteine and the conserved F or W are not part of the CDR3 here.

j_gene | v_gene | len | CDR3aa
TRBJ2-7 | TRBV29-1 | 14 | SAEGSRDTSSYEQY
TRBJ2-7 | TRBV12-3/TRBV12-4 | 12 | ASSLTDGNYEQY
TRBJ2-2 | TRBV29-1 | 10 | SVESGSGELF
TRBJ2-3 | TRBV19 | 11 | ASSTYRWDTQY
TRBJ2-2 | TRBV20-1 | 12 | SARIGLGAGELF
TRBJ2-2 | TRBV4-3 | 15 | ASSQDQWLVLAGELF
TRBJ2-2 | TRBV29-1 | 13 | SVEIQGADAGELF
TRBJ2-5 | TRBV25-1 | 11 | ASSTGSGETQY
TRBJ2-5 | TRBV15 | 10 | ATSSVGETQY
TRBJ2-3 | TRBV6-4 | 15 | ASSDSGGGLGTDTQY
TRBJ2-1 | TRBV7-9 | 12 | ASSLRDRANEQF
TRBJ2-7 | TRBV7-9 | 12 | ASSPVRYPYEQY
TRBJ1-5 | TRBV5-6 | 10 | ASSLANQPQH
TRBJ2-7 | TRBV4-1 | 12 | ASSPESDGYEQY
TRBJ2-1 | TRBV6-2/TRBV6-3 | 12 | ASSQLNSYNEQF
TRBJ2-7 | TRBV7-8 | 13 | ASSLLEGLGYEQY
TRBJ2-1 | TRBV7-3 | 13 | ASSSGLAVNNEQF
TRBJ2-2 | TRBV27 | 13 | ASSLSGSGTGELF
TRBJ2-1 | TRBV14 | 14 | ASSQDGGSWYNEQF
TRBJ2-1 | TRBV4-2 | 13 | ASSPGGGEYNEQF
TRBJ2-7 | TRBV20-1 | 11 | SARPGRIYEQY
TRBJ2-7 | TRBV12-3/TRBV12-4 | 12 | ASSSLGRAYEQY
TRBJ2-7 | TRBV7-3 | 14 | ASSLRLAGGNYEQY
TRBJ2-2 | TRBV20-1 | 19 | SASPVATDPTLNTNTGELF
TRBJ2-5 | TRBV29-1 | 9 | SVWLQETQY
TRBJ1-4 | TRBV28 | 14 | ASSSVGQGTNEKLF
TRBJ1-1 | TRBV7-8 | 11 | ASSLVENTEAF
TRBJ2-7 | TRBV30 | 10 | AWSPQGSEQY
TRBJ2-2 | TRBV27 | 11 | ASSPSLTGELF
TRBJ2-5 | TRBV4-3 | 14 | ASSLQPGQREETQY
TRBJ2-7 | TRBV3-1 | 13 | ASDETRQSTYEQY
TRBJ2-1 | TRBV20-1 | 15 | SATRPGTELGGNEQF
TRBJ2-1 | TRBV6-2/TRBV6-3 | 8 | ASSYPEQF
TRBJ2-7 | TRBV10-2 | 9 | ASSDYTEQY
TRBJ2-2 | TRBV7-9 | 13 | ASSLVSANTGELF
TRBJ2-2 | TRBV29-1 | 15 | SVDGLAGMANTGELF
TRBJ1-5 | TRBV21-1 | 12 | ASSKGEINQPQH